This T cell receptor (beta chain) emerged from a study of Graves' ophthalmopathy and Graves' hyperthyroidism. Study-level findings and limits: Using 13 signatures, a model distinguished ophthalmopathy from stable hyperthyroidism, reaching roughly 90% sensitivity and 81.08% specificity. Detection in blood was also observed for most expanded thyroid clonotypes above 0.001 frequency.

Trimming took 4 bases from V and 0 from J; bases not matched to a gene: 20. Germline lookup yields CDR1 MNHNS and CDR2 SASEGT. The CDR3 loop spans 21 amino acids. It was on clinical symptoms, serum thyroxine, TRAb, thyroid ultrasound and orbital computed tomography that diagnosis relied. The PBMCs used were ones drawn from approximately 10 ml of fresh peripheral blood. Amplification of TCR beta CDR3 regions used RNA transcripts. HTBI primers were used in a first-round RT-PCR, which preceded a second-round multiplex PCR. TCRdb recomputed calls from the multiplex PCR reads with MiXCR, one row per CDR3 protein. The sample has a few hundred thousand distinct CDR3 sequences, about 21% seen once; the top ten hold around 3.2%. This clonotype came up a few times. The antigen remains undetermined.

Sequenced input: peripheral blood. The chain uses TRBV6-1 and TRBJ1-1; 10 positions agree with TRBD1. The receptor was derived from a woman under 30 with stable Graves' hyperthyroidism. CDR3: CASSGPRDRGLLSWLNTEAFF. CDR3 coding DNA: TGTGCCAGCAGTGGACCCCGGGACAGGGGTTTGTTGTCCTGGCTGAACACTGAAGCTTTCTTT.